A selection of T cell receptor beta chains follows, all from one sample in a study of cytomegalovirus exposure and HLA in healthy donors. Produced via immunoSEQ multiplex PCR; TCRdb's table is partial and in-frame only. In the table there are 170,000 or so clones, roughly 75% of which are singletons. Sequenced material: PBMCs. The receptors were gathered from a woman aged 50 to 60 in good health and CMV-seropositive. Both conserved end residues are part of each CDR3. A D gene is named only where the DNA matches it firmly.

d_call: TRBD1
v_call: TRBV18
cdr3_aa: CASSPGQGSSALHF

d_call: .
v_call: TRBV28
cdr3_aa: CASSLPQQVHEQYF

d_call: .
v_call: TRBV5-4
cdr3_aa: CASRFGTAGELFF

d_call: TRBD2
v_call: TRBV11-2
cdr3_aa: CASSHWTSGLPETQYF

d_call: .
v_call: TRBV7-2
cdr3_aa: CASSSQREDIQYF

d_call: .
v_call: TRBV6-5
cdr3_aa: CASRLLGGYGYTF

d_call: TRBD1
v_call: TRBV28
cdr3_aa: CASSLAQGTHNYGYTF

d_call: .
v_call: TRBV21-1
cdr3_aa: CASSKGTSGRPLTPGELFF

d_call: .
v_call: TRBV19
cdr3_aa: CASSILRSTDTQYF

d_call: .
v_call: TRBV27
cdr3_aa: CAAASASSGANVLTF

d_call: .
v_call: TRBV2
cdr3_aa: CASTPSRPNTEAFF

d_call: TRBD2
v_call: TRBV7-2
cdr3_aa: CASSFSSGTEQYF

d_call: .
v_call: TRBV15
cdr3_aa: CATSRVQGWTSEAFF

d_call: .
v_call: TRBV21-1
cdr3_aa: CARQGHKETQYF

d_call: .
v_call: TRBV7-9
cdr3_aa: CASSSLTGNTEAFF

d_call: .
v_call: TRBV30
cdr3_aa: CAWSVRVSTDTQYF

d_call: TRBD2
v_call: TRBV12-5
cdr3_aa: CASGLGRTSGGLPNTGELFF

d_call: TRBD1
v_call: TRBV28
cdr3_aa: CASSFKTGGGWYYGYTF

d_call: .
v_call: TRBV5-1
cdr3_aa: CASSLALREKLFF

d_call: .
v_call: TRBV28
cdr3_aa: CASSFGGTLAKNIQYF

d_call: TRBD1
v_call: TRBV7-9
cdr3_aa: CASSKQGLNTGELFF

d_call: TRBD2
v_call: TRBV18
cdr3_aa: CASSPGTSGGLSLLANVLTF

d_call: TRBD1
v_call: TRBV30
cdr3_aa: CAWTGQVAETQYF

d_call: TRBD2
v_call: TRBV18
cdr3_aa: CASSPVTSGSYEQYF

d_call: TRBD2
v_call: TRBV19
cdr3_aa: CASSPTRSRLAGDRETQYF

d_call: .
v_call: TRBV19
cdr3_aa: CASSIHAGGNQPQHF

d_call: .
v_call: TRBV6-5
cdr3_aa: CASTPPGTDTQYF

d_call: TRBD1
v_call: TRBV5-4
cdr3_aa: CASSLQGAVTDTQYF

d_call: .
v_call: TRBV9
cdr3_aa: CASSVGVGVSTDTQYF

d_call: .
v_call: TRBV10-3
cdr3_aa: CAISVGGGTEQYF

d_call: TRBD1
v_call: TRBV6-6
cdr3_aa: CAISGTEHEKLFF

d_call: .
v_call: TRBV7-2
cdr3_aa: CASSFLGNSQYF

d_call: TRBD1
v_call: TRBV6-6
cdr3_aa: CASRTGAYGYTF

d_call: .
v_call: TRBV7-9
cdr3_aa: CASSSETGIIQYF

d_call: .
v_call: TRBV5-5
cdr3_aa: CASSLVRAPYGYTF

d_call: .
v_call: TRBV10-1
cdr3_aa: CASPSLANGNTIYF

d_call: TRBD2
v_call: TRBV4-3
cdr3_aa: CASSLRLAETDTQYF